Sequencing of this T cell receptor (beta chain) was carried out in a study of beta chain features in type 1 diabetes (dated by TCRdb to between 2018 and 2020). The study in broad terms: No differences in mean age, gender distribution, total cell number or subset yield were found between patients and healthy donors. A total of about 100 million sorted cells were examined across all samples, and RNA yield correlated strongly with the number of cells per subset. In the study, TCRB repertoires of sorted circulating CD4+ T cell subsets from recently diagnosed type 1 diabetes patients were compared with those of matched healthy donors. Regulatory and stem cell-like memory subsets were isolated from only 8 patients and roughly eight healthy donors, whereas naive and central memory subsets came from all 28 donors.

The High Capacity cDNA Reverse Transcription Kit was used to reverse transcribe all of the isolated RNA, meaning that expressed TCRB transcripts were what got sequenced. Deep immunoSEQ sequencing was performed on naive, central memory and regulatory T cell samples, with an average of roughly 3.5 million total reads per sample. Sorted cells were lysed in RLT buffer, and RNA was extracted using DNase-treated RNeasy Micro or Mini kits according to cell number. Each cell subset was processed separately to prevent cross-contamination, with patient and healthy donor samples processed together. TCRB sequences were amplified from cDNA with the immunoSEQ multiplex PCR, producing 87-bp fragments spanning the CDR3 region. Sequencing of the amplicons was done on the Illumina HiSeq platform. Per the original workflow: PCR bias was corrected computationally using synthetic template baselines, and reads within Hamming distance 2 were collapsed, with unmergeable singletons discarded. Reads were aligned to IMGT to assign V, D and J genes, CDR3 length, and insertions or deletions at six rearrangement sites. Clonotype counts were normalized to sorted cell number within each subset before computing true diversity and Gini coefficients with the tcR R package. The overlap coefficient, calculated on TCRB nucleotide sequences, was used to measure repertoire sharing. As a proxy for the pre-selection repertoire, out-of-frame TCRB sequences from naive cells were analyzed. As stored in TCRdb, this immuneACCESS dataset retains in-frame rearrangements with V and J assigned. A fraction of the clones does not appear; measured against another copy, unresolved V genes explain less than half of the discrepancy, and the remainder lacks a known reason. V, J and clone size are those of that table, while D and trimming were read from the DNA. The sample data list fewer than 900,000 clones, and roughly 15% of these were observed just once. The ten largest clonotypes hold around 0.02% of the sample.

Results and caveats for the whole study, not just this receptor: Shorter templates might have been favored by PCR, but patient and control samples were amplified and corrected together, so both groups would have been affected equally by any skew. Patients with type 1 diabetes made fewer insertions and deleted more nucleotides at VDJ recombination sites, implying thymic rearrangement abnormalities. Because cDNA rather than genomic DNA was sequenced, highly expressing activated cells could have been over-represented, although no difference in activation and CD3 levels was found between groups. Naive, central memory and regulatory TCRB repertoires appeared more similar among patients than among healthy donors. A moderate but significant shortening of TCRB CDR3 length was observed in type 1 diabetes patients in all four CD4+ subsets. HLA sub-analyses involved small numbers of individuals, so any influence of HLA type on TCRB rearrangement remained unresolved.

From each donor, a single peripheral blood sample of about 100 mL on average was drawn into heparinised tubes. A BD FACSAria II was used to sort naive, central memory, regulatory and stem cell-like memory CD4+ T cells with a panel that included CD45RO, CCR7, CD25, CD127, CD95 and CD27. Purity was above 95% for every sorted population. PBMCs were isolated immediately by Lymphoprep density gradient centrifugation and stained directly without culture. Samples were stained and sorted in pairs, with one healthy donor and one patient per experiment, so that batch effects were minimized. The CDR3 starts with the cysteine, ends with the phenylalanine, and has 12 residues. Only the CDR3 DNA stays, 36 bases, in frame from base 1. CDR1 and CDR2 are drawn from the germline V gene: MDHEN, SYDVKM. V is shortened by 5 bases, J by 4 bases, and the region joining them spans 8 bases. To note about this clone: Its antigen is unknown. Qualities for individual bases were not recorded, and no much larger clone is one base off.

Sequencing used naive CD4+ T cells from blood. According to the study, the label for this sample's cell subset or site signals: true naive CD4+ T cells. This sequence originates from a woman aged 18-30 years in good health. The rearranged segments are TRBV28 and TRBJ1-2; a weak D assignment points to TRBD1 (5 bases agree). The nucleotide sequence reads TGTGCCAGCAGTGGGGGGGGCTATGGCTACACCTTC. Protein translation: CASSGGGYGYTF.